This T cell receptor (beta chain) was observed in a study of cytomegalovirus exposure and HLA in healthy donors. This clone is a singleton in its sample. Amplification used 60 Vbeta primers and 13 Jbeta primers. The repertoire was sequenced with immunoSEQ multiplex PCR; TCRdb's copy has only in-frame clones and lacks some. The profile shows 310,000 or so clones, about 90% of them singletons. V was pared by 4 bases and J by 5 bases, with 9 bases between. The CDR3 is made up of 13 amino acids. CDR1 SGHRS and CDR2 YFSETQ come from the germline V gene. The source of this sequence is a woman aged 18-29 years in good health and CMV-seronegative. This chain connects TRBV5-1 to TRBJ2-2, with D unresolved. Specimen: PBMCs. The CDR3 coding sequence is TGCGCCAGCAGCCTGGCCGTAACCGGGGAGCTGTTTTTT. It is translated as CASSLAVTGELFF.